These T cell receptor beta chains were read from a single sample in a study of control samples from healthy donors and cancer patients. The assay was immunoSEQ multiplex PCR, and TCRdb's table has in-frame clones only and misses some. The table has about 130,000 clones, approximately 90% seen once; the top ten hold roughly 2.7%. Sample: blood. Every receptor here comes from a man aged 35 to 55 in good health. CDR3s include the opening cysteine and the closing phenylalanine or tryptophan. The D gene is left open where the match is weak. Only part of the rows carry a size: once, few, many, or a class if the clone is expanded.

v_gene	abundance	d_gene	j_gene	CDR3nt	CDR3aa
TRBV5-1	once	-	TRBJ2-2	TGCGCCAGCAGCTTCGGGGCGGACGGGGAGCTGTTTTTT	CASSFGADGELFF
TRBV5-3	-	-	TRBJ1-5	TGTGCCAGAAGCTTGGCTAGGCGTGGGGGGAAGGCCCAGCATTTT	CARSLARRGGKAQHF
TRBV7-2	-	-	TRBJ2-2	TGTGCCAGCAGCTCAGTCAACACCGGGGAGCTGTTTTTT	CASSSVNTGELFF
TRBV5-4	-	TRBD1	TRBJ2-1	TGTGCCAGCAGCTTGGGAGGTGACAGGGCCTACAATGAGCAGTTCTTC	CASSLGGDRAYNEQFF
TRBV7-7	-	-	TRBJ2-5	TGTGCTAGCAGCTTAAGTAGAGCTAGTATAGAGACCCAGTACTTC	CASSLSRASIETQYF
TRBV5-1	-	TRBD2	TRBJ2-1	TGCGCCAGCAGCAGCGGACTAGCCGGCAATGAGCAGTTCTTC	CASSSGLAGNEQFF
TRBV12-3/TRBV12-4	-	-	TRBJ2-7	TGTGCCAGCAGGAGGAGGTCCAACTACGAGCAGTACTTC	CASRRRSNYEQYF
TRBV7-2	-	TRBD2	TRBJ2-2	TGTGCCAGCAGCCCCAGAGTAGCGGGGGTCACCGGGGAGCTGTTTTTT	CASSPRVAGVTGELFF
TRBV3-1/TRBV3-2	-	-	TRBJ1-1	TGTGCCAGCAGCCAATTGACTCAGGGTCTCAGTGAAGCTTTCTTT	CASSQLTQGLSEAFF
TRBV9	-	-	TRBJ1-2	TGTGCCAGCAGCGTAGCCAGTGGGGATGGCTACACCTTC	CASSVASGDGYTF
TRBV3-1/TRBV3-2	-	-	TRBJ2-7	TGTGCCAGCAGCCAAGGGATTACAGGGTTGACCCCTTACGAGCAGTACTTC	CASSQGITGLTPYEQYF
TRBV20-1	once	-	TRBJ2-7	TGCAGTACCCCGGACCCCTACGAGCAGTACTTC	CSTPDPYEQYF
TRBV5-1	-	TRBD1	TRBJ1-1	TGCGCCAGCAGCGCGACAGCAGGGGGGACTGAAGCTTTCTTT	CASSATAGGTEAFF
TRBV10-3	-	-	TRBJ2-7	TGTGCCATCAGTGACCCCAAGGGCCACGAGCAGTACTTC	CAISDPKGHEQYF
TRBV5-1	-	-	TRBJ2-1	TGCGCCAGCAGTAGTCGGGACCAGGGTTCCTACAATGAGCAGTTCTTC	CASSSRDQGSYNEQFF
TRBV28	-	-	TRBJ1-4	TGTGCCAGCAGTTTTTTGGGGGATGAAAAACTGTTTTTT	CASSFLGDEKLFF
TRBV9	-	-	TRBJ2-1	TGTGCCAGCAGCGTTGGTTTTTTGGGGGGTTCAAATGAGCAGTTCTTC	CASSVGFLGGSNEQFF
TRBV5-4	-	TRBD2	TRBJ2-1	TGTGCCAGCACCAGACTAGCGGGGGGGCCATCGGGCTACAATGAGCAGTTCTTC	CASTRLAGGPSGYNEQFF
TRBV3-1/TRBV3-2	-	-	TRBJ1-3	TGTGCCAGCAGACCCACCTTGAGAGACCCTGGAAACACCATATATTTT	CASRPTLRDPGNTIYF
TRBV7-8	-	TRBD2	TRBJ2-1	TGTGCCGCGGGTAGCGGGGAATACAATGAGCAGTTCTTC	CAAGSGEYNEQFF
TRBV2	-	-	TRBJ2-1	TGTGCCAGCAGTGGCCTAGGTCCGGAGCAGTTCTTC	CASSGLGPEQFF
TRBV27	-	-	TRBJ2-7	TGTGCCAGCAGTGTGGGGTCTACCTACGAGCAGTACTTC	CASSVGSTYEQYF
TRBV29-1	-	-	TRBJ1-1	TGCAGCGTTATCAGGGGCGCAGTGGCAACTGAAGCTTTCTTT	CSVIRGAVATEAFF
TRBV7-3	-	TRBD2	TRBJ2-1	TGTGCCAGCAGCTTAGACCCACTAGCGGGGGGGCCTTTGAGGTCCTACAATGAGCAGTTCTTC	CASSLDPLAGGPLRSYNEQFF
TRBV2	-	-	TRBJ2-4	TGTGCCAGCAGGCCGTTGAGTTCGGACATTCAGTACTTC	CASRPLSSDIQYF
TRBV30	-	-	TRBJ2-7	TGTGCCTGGATCCCACGGGGCCGTGCCTACGAGCAGTACTTC	CAWIPRGRAYEQYF
TRBV30	-	TRBD1	TRBJ2-4	TGTGCCTGGAGTGAGGACAGGGGGGCTCAAAACATTCAGTACTTC	CAWSEDRGAQNIQYF
TRBV9	-	TRBD1	TRBJ1-1	TGTGCCAGCAGCGTATTAGGGGGCTCAGGGAACACTGAAGCTTTCTTT	CASSVLGGSGNTEAFF
TRBV4-1	-	TRBD1	TRBJ1-6	TGCGCCAGCAGCCAACTTCAGGGGGCGAGAAGTTCACCCCTCCACTTT	CASSQLQGARSSPLHF
TRBV7-9	-	TRBD1	TRBJ1-4	TGTGCCAGCAGAAATACAGGGGGCGATGAAAAACTGTTTTTT	CASRNTGGDEKLFF
TRBV6-5	-	-	TRBJ1-1	TGTGCCAGCAGGGGGGGACCCTGGGTCGGGACTGAAGCTTTCTTT	CASRGGPWVGTEAFF
TRBV6-1	-	-	TRBJ2-5	TGTGCCAGCAGTGATCTGCAGGGGCACTCTGGGACCCAGTACTTC	CASSDLQGHSGTQYF
TRBV10-2	few	-	TRBJ2-7	TGCGCCAGCAGCGAGCCCGGGTCCTACGAGCAGTACTTC	CASSEPGSYEQYF
TRBV5-4	-	-	TRBJ1-1	TGTGCCAGCAGCTTGGCCGGGTCGGCGCGAATGGAAGCTTTCTTT	CASSLAGSARMEAFF
TRBV12-5	-	-	TRBJ2-7	TGTGCTAGTGGGTCTCTCTACGAGCAGTACTTC	CASGSLYEQYF
TRBV9	-	-	TRBJ2-7	TGTGCCAGCAACCTGGACCCCTCCTACGAGCAGTACTTC	CASNLDPSYEQYF
TRBV13	-	TRBD2	TRBJ2-3	TGTGCCAGCAGCGGGCCCGCGTGGGGGGGGAACACAGATACGCAGTATTTT	CASSGPAWGGNTDTQYF
TRBV29-1	-	-	TRBJ2-3	TGCAGCGTTGGGGGAGATACGCAGTATTTT	CSVGGDTQYF
TRBV9	-	TRBD1	TRBJ2-7	TGTGCCAGCAGCGAGGGGGCGGGACAGGGGCCCTACGAGCAGTACTTC	CASSEGAGQGPYEQYF
TRBV18	-	-	TRBJ2-6	TGTGCCAGCTCACCGGGTTCTGGGGCCAACGTCCTGACTTTC	CASSPGSGANVLTF
TRBV7-8	-	-	TRBJ2-2	TGTGCCAGCAGCTTAGTATCAGGGAATCTCGGGGAGCTGTTTTTT	CASSLVSGNLGELFF
TRBV7-2	-	TRBD2	TRBJ2-7	TGTGCCAGCAGCTCTGGACTAGCGGCGAACTCCTACGAGCAGTACTTC	CASSSGLAANSYEQYF
TRBV29-1	-	TRBD1	TRBJ1-2	TGCAGCGCGGACAGGGGCCGGGATTCGGGTGGCTACACCTTC	CSADRGRDSGGYTF
TRBV6-5	-	TRBD1	TRBJ2-7	TGTGCCAGCAGTTGGACAGGGGGCGCCTACGAGCAGTACTTC	CASSWTGGAYEQYF